Presented here are 20 T cell receptor beta chains from one specimen sequenced in a study of long-term antiretroviral therapy in people with HIV. It was version v3.0 of the immunoSEQ assay that was run at survey level. Sequencing used immunoSEQ multiplex PCR; TCRdb keeps in-frame clones, though not all of them. The sample yields 35,000 to 45,000 clones, approximately 80% seen once. The sequencing used unsorted PBMCs, collected 3.4 years after starting antiretroviral therapy. The receptors were gathered from a man under 40 with HIV.

The chain couples TRBV19 to TRBJ2-7, with a possible D match to TRBD2 (6 bases). Trimming left V 2 bases short and J 4 bases short, with 15 bases between. Germline V gene lookup returns CDR1 LNHDA and CDR2 SQIVND (reference sequence). This CDR3 has 15 amino acids. The CDR3 region has the DNA TGTGCCAGTAGTATATTCGGGGGTCCTTGGTACGAGCAGTACTTC. It is translated as CASSIFGGPWYEQYF.

This chain connects TRBV6-6 to TRBJ1-1; D possibly corresponds to TRBD1 (5 bases). Germline CDR1 reads MNHNY; CDR2 reads SVGAGI (reference sequence). V lost 0 bases, J lost 8 bases, and 10 bases lay in between. The CDR3 length is 13 residues. In nucleotides, the CDR3 is TGTGCCAGCAGTTACTCGTCCTCAGGGGAAGCTTTCTTT. Translation: CASSYSSSGEAFF.

The chain employs TRBV19 and TRBJ2-1, with TRBD2 matching 12 bases. The CDR3 contains 19 residues. Germline assignment: CDR1 LNHDA and CDR2 SQIVND (reference sequence). With V trimmed by 5 bases and J by 6 bases, 17 bases remained unmatched. The CDR3 region is CASSLGPSGRASLFNEQFF. The CDR3 region has the DNA TGTGCCAGTAGTTTGGGTCCTAGCGGGAGGGCCTCCTTGTTCAATGAGCAGTTCTTC.

The chain is built from TRBV28 and TRBJ1-4; unclear D gene. Germline V gene data show CDR1 as MDHEN and CDR2 as SYDVKM. The CDR3 covers 14 residues. V lost 7 bases, J lost 3 bases, and 12 bases lay in between. CDR3 sequence reads: CASNFQDSNEKLFF. The CDR3 region has the DNA TGTGCCAGCAACTTCCAGGACTCTAATGAAAAACTGTTTTTT. Full variable domain (missing parts from reference TRBV28 and TRBJ1-4): DVKVTQSSRYLVKRTGEKVFLECVQDMDHENMFWYRQDPGLGLRLIYFSYDVKMKEKGDIPEGYSVSREKKERFSLILESASTNQTSMYLCASNFQDSNEKLFFGSGTQLSVL.

This rearrangement joins TRBV28 to TRBJ1-1, with 8 positions matching TRBD1. Germline V gives CDR1 MDHEN, CDR2 SYDVKM. The CDR3 covers 12 residues. Trimming at V came to 5 bases and at J to 11 bases, leaving 7 bases not matched to a gene. In DNA form, the CDR3 reads TGTGCCAGCAGTCTCAGGGGGCGCAGGGCTTTCTTT. Translation: CASSLRGRRAFF.

The chain combines TRBV9 with TRBJ2-1, with 10 bases fitting TRBD2. The V gene's germline CDR1 is SGDLS and CDR2 YYNGEE. Trimming at V came to 4 bases and at J to 5 bases, leaving 6 bases not matched to a gene. This CDR3 contains 15 residues. CDR3 in amino acids: CASSPGLAPNNEQFF. The CDR3 nucleotides read TGTGCCAGCAGCCCGGGACTAGCGCCAAACAATGAGCAGTTCTTC.

J is TRBJ2-7 and V is TRBV5-1, with D possibly matching TRBD2 (6 bases). The V gene's germline CDR1 is SGHRS and CDR2 YFSETQ. The CDR3 has 15 amino acids. With 3 bases removed from V and 2 bases from J, the gap between germline ends came to 15 bases. CDR3 in DNA: TGCGCCAGCAGCTGGGGTAGCGGTTATACCTACGAGCAGTACTTC. Residues: CASSWGSGYTYEQYF. The whole variable domain, filled in from reference TRBV5-1 and TRBJ2-7, reads KAGVTQTPRYLIKTRGQQVTLSCSPISGHRSVSWYQQTPGQGLQFLFEYFSETQRNKGNFPGRFSGRQFSNSRSEMNVSTLELGDSALYLCASSWGSGYTYEQYFGPGTRLTVT.

The V gene is TRBV6-5, the J gene TRBJ1-2, with 7 bases that match TRBD1. There are 11 residues in the CDR3. V shed 11 bases, J shed 2 bases, and the junction held 2 bases outside the gene matches. CDR1 MNHEY and CDR2 SVGAGI come from the germline V gene. CDR3 region: CASGQNYGYTF. In DNA form, the CDR3 reads TGTGCCTCGGGACAGAACTATGGCTACACCTTC.

The chain employs TRBV7-9 and TRBJ1-1; 7 positions agree with TRBD1. The CDR3 spans 15 residues. The V segment lost 0 bases and the J segment 4 bases; nucleotides outside the gene matches: 5. Germline lookup yields CDR1 SEHNR and CDR2 FQNEAQ (reference sequence). CDR3 sequence: CASSLAGGPGTEAFF. The CDR3 DNA follows: TGTGCCAGCAGCTTAGCAGGGGGCCCCGGCACTGAAGCTTTCTTT.

The V call is TRBV19, the J call TRBJ1-4; D gene ambiguous. Germline V gene lookup returns CDR1 LNHDA and CDR2 SQIVND (reference sequence). V lost 9 bases and J 6 bases, leaving 20 bases between the germline ends. The CDR3 is made up of 15 amino acids. The CDR3 region has the DNA TGTGCCAGCCAACCGCGTGCTTCTTCGTATGAAAAACTGTTTTTT. The encoded protein is CASQPRASSYEKLFF.

The J gene is TRBJ1-5, the V gene TRBV2, with no clear D. The CDR3 runs to 13 residues. Germline loops: CDR1 SNHLY, CDR2 FYNNEI. Deletions cut 5 bases from V and 5 bases from J, with 10 bases between. CDR3 in amino acids: CASSFELDQPQHF. CDR3 nucleotide sequence: TGTGCCAGCAGTTTTGAACTTGATCAGCCCCAGCATTTT.

This chain uses TRBV4-3 with TRBJ2-1; 7 bases are a match to TRBD2. Trimming took 4 bases from V and 8 from J; bases not matched to a gene: 14. Per germline, CDR1 LGHNA and CDR2 YSLEER. The CDR3 sequence is 16 residues long. DNA of the CDR3: TGCGCCAGCAGCCCCGGATTGGGCGGGAGTCTGTATGAGCAGTTCTTC. It specifies CASSPGLGGSLYEQFF.

V gene TRBV21-1 combines with J gene TRBJ2-7; the table gives TRBD1 as D, unverified against the DNA. TRBV21-1 is a recognized pseudogene. This CDR3 has 14 amino acids. As DNA, the CDR3 is TGTGCCAGCAGAGGGCAGGGGCCTCCATCCGAGCAGTACTTC. Protein product: CASRGQGPPSEQYF.

This sequence joins TRBV6-5 and TRBJ2-7; D possibly corresponds to TRBD1 (6 bases). The V end was cut by 11 bases, the J end by 6 bases, with 17 bases between. Germline V CDR1 and CDR2: MNHEY, SVGAGI. CDR3 size: 12 residues. In nucleotides, the CDR3 is TGTGCCTCTAATGGGGGCCCCGGCGAGCAGTACTTC. Protein: CASNGGPGEQYF.

The V gene is TRBV4-3, the J gene TRBJ2-3, with D unresolved. CDR1 and CDR2 (germline): LGHNA, YSLEER. This CDR3 spans 16 amino acids. Between the trimmed V and J ends, which lost 5 bases and 1 base, there was a span of 16 bases. CDR3 DNA: TGCGCCAGCAGCTTTAGGAGTCTGAGCGGCACAGATACGCAGTATTTT. It translates to CASSFRSLSGTDTQYF.

The chain combines TRBV4-3 with TRBJ2-2; no definite D call. The CDR3 runs 16 residues. V was cut by 1 base and J by 7 bases, with 16 bases left in between. Per germline, CDR1 LGHNA and CDR2 YSLEER. For the CDR3, the DNA is TGCGCCAGCAGCCAAGCTAGGGTCCGGGCACTCGGGGAGCTGTTTTTT. This codes for CASSQARVRALGELFF.

This clone was seen more than once but under ten times. The chain carries TRBV11-2 and TRBJ2-1; perhaps TRBD2 as D (6 bases). V lost 3 bases and J 5 bases, leaving 17 bases between the germline ends. The germline CDR1 and CDR2 sequences are SGHAT and FQNNGV. The CDR3 covers 16 residues. The CDR3 loop reads CASSFAGLSANNEQFF. CDR3 nucleotides: TGTGCCAGCAGCTTCGCGGGACTCTCGGCGAACAATGAGCAGTTCTTC.

J is TRBJ1-1 and V is TRBV5-4; D not resolved. The CDR3 is 13 amino acids. Germline V gene data show CDR1 as SGHNT and CDR2 as YYREEE (reference sequence). The germline V and J ends were trimmed by 4 bases and 5 bases, with 12 bases remaining between them. CDR3 nucleotide sequence: TGTGCCAGCAGCCTCGGTGGGAAAACTGAAGCTTTCTTT. Encoded protein: CASSLGGKTEAFF.

The chain is built from TRBV28 and TRBJ2-7; the match to TRBD1 covers 9 bases. The CDR3 length is 15 residues. CDR1 and CDR2 (germline): MDHEN, SYDVKM. V was clipped by 6 bases and J by 4 bases; unmatched bases: 10. The CDR3 coding sequence is TGTGCCAGCAGCCAACCTAAGACAGGGGGATACGAGCAGTACTTC. Translation: CASSQPKTGGYEQYF.

The V call is TRBV7-2, the J call TRBJ2-6; the match to TRBD1 covers 7 bases. The CDR3 is made up of 18 amino acids. The germline gives CDR1 SGHTA, CDR2 FQGNSA. Trimming cost V 5 bases and J 1 base; bases outside gene matches: 11. The CDR3 bases are TGTGCCAGCAGCGTAATAGACAGGGTGAGATCTGGGGCCAACGTCCTGACTTTC. The encoded protein is CASSVIDRVRSGANVLTF.